Below, 27 T cell receptor beta chains from the same sample are listed, as sequenced in a study of CXCR3-negative and CXCR3-positive naive CD8 T cells. The authors prepared UMI-labeled TRB cDNA libraries by 5' RACE. Each CDR3 protein gets one entry in TCRdb, which reprocessed the 5' RACE reads and gives no DNA. This repertoire includes thousands of distinct CDR3 sequences. Input material: naive CXCR3- CD8+ T cells from blood. Subset specified: CD45RO-CCR7+CD27+CD95- naive CD8+ T cells lacking CXCR3 (TNR3-). The receptor set was obtained from a human donor in good health. Some clones in this sample may be carry-over from other donors' samples.

CDR3 protein: CASSPRTSGYEQYF. The V call is TRBV28, the J call TRBJ2-7; TCRdb outputs TRBD2, but without DNA this stays unchecked. Germline CDR1 and CDR2: MDHEN and SYDVKM. This CDR3 spans 14 amino acids.

The chain links TRBV7-8 to TRBJ1-5; without DNA, the TCRdb call of TRBD1 cannot be checked. The germline CDR1 and CDR2 sequences are SGHVS and FQNEAQ. The CDR3 runs 16 residues. This CDR3 is CASSPTGTDLGQPQHF. Full variable domain (missing parts from reference TRBV7-8 and TRBJ1-5): GAGVSQSPRYKVAKRGQDVALRCDPISGHVSLFWYQQALGQGPEFLTYFQNEAQLDKSGLPSDRFFAERPEGSVSTLKIQRTQQEDSAVYLCASSPTGTDLGQPQHFGDGTRLSIL.

The gene calls are TRBV6-2 or TRBV6-3 and TRBJ2-1; no DNA is available, so the TRBD1 call from TCRdb remains unchecked. This CDR3 has 15 amino acids. CDR1 is MNHEY and CDR2 is SVGEGT in the germline V gene. The CDR3 sequence: CASSHLGHQGDEQFF.

This CDR3 reads CASSLVGGLGGPDTQYF. The chain joins TRBV11-2 to TRBJ2-3; TCRdb returns TRBD2, unconfirmable since there is no DNA. This CDR3 has 17 residues. CDR1 is SGHAT, CDR2 FQNNGV, per germline.

The V and J genes are TRBV20-1 and TRBJ2-1; no DNA is available, so the TRBD2 call from TCRdb remains unchecked. The CDR3 runs to 19 residues. Germline V gene sequence: CDR1 DFQATT, CDR2 SNEGSKA (reference sequence). The CDR3 is CSARGGLAGGFESYNEQFF.

In terms of frequency, this clonotype is medium-sized. The chain is built from TRBV27 and TRBJ1-1. This CDR3 spans 14 amino acids. CDR1 is MNHEY, CDR2 SMNVEV, per germline (reference sequence). The CDR3 spells CASSPSHRNTEAFF.

This rearrangement joins TRBV6-5 to TRBJ2-3; TCRdb reports TRBD1, a call that lacks DNA to check it against. This CDR3 has 15 residues. CDR1 and CDR2 from the germline V gene are MNHEY and SVGAGI. The CDR3 is CASSYSSGIRDTQYF.

CDR3 in amino acids: CSVGDVTTEAFF. The gene calls are TRBV29-1 and TRBJ1-1; TCRdb selects TRBD1, and the lack of DNA leaves this call unchecked. Looked up from germline, CDR1 is SQVTM and CDR2 is ANQGSEA. The CDR3 covers 12 residues.

The gene calls are TRBV27 and TRBJ2-1; TCRdb selects TRBD1, and the lack of DNA leaves this call unchecked. Germline values: CDR1 MNHEY, CDR2 SMNVEV (reference sequence). CDR3 size: 17 residues. CDR3 protein: CASSLSLGEVGYNEQFF.

This clonotype is classed as medium-sized (0.01 to 0.1%) by frequency. The CDR3 here is CASTPWVGGVYNEQFF. The chain couples TRBV12-3 or TRBV12-4 to TRBJ2-1; TCRdb designates TRBD2, a call that cannot be tested without DNA. The CDR3 consists of 16 residues.

The CDR3 region is CASIITDGAGEQFF. This chain links TRBV2 with TRBJ2-1; the TCRdb call, TRBD1, lacks DNA for checking. This CDR3 region has 14 residues. Germline V gene lookup returns CDR1 SNHLY and CDR2 FYNNEI.

This clonotype ranks as medium-sized in terms of frequency. The chain recombines TRBV19 with TRBJ1-1; TCRdb calls TRBD1, which cannot be checked without DNA. The CDR3 is 14 amino acids. The germline V gene encodes CDR1 LNHDA and CDR2 SQIVND (reference sequence). The CDR3 reads CASSIAGAGTEAFF.

This clonotype is labeled medium-sized (0.01 to 0.1%) based on frequency. The gene calls are TRBV11-3 and TRBJ2-5; the TRBD1 assignment by TCRdb is unverifiable without DNA. Germline V gene sequence: CDR1 SGHNT, CDR2 YENEEA. The CDR3 is made up of 14 amino acids. This CDR3 is CASSPWTAQETQYF.

This clonotype shows up as medium-sized (0.01 to 0.1%) by frequency. The chain joins TRBV20-1 to TRBJ2-3; TCRdb outputs TRBD1, but without DNA this stays unchecked. The CDR3 length is 17 residues. Germline V gives CDR1 DFQATT, CDR2 SNEGSKA (reference sequence). The CDR3 spells CSARDSRDRASTDTQYF.

V and J are TRBV20-1 and TRBJ2-7; TCRdb lists TRBD2, though no DNA is available to test this call. The CDR3 spans 14 residues. Germline CDR1 reads DFQATT; CDR2 reads SNEGSKA (reference sequence). CDR3: CSARTSGILYEQYF.

By frequency, this clonotype registers medium-sized. J is TRBJ2-2 and V is TRBV29-1; TCRdb outputs TRBD1, but without DNA this stays unchecked. Germline-derived CDR1 and CDR2 are SQVTM and ANQGSEA. The CDR3 spans 16 residues. The CDR3 region is CSVNPPGTANTGELFF.

In terms of frequency, this clonotype is medium-sized. This chain joins TRBV29-1 and TRBJ2-1; TCRdb proposes TRBD1, but this gene call is untestable without DNA. Germline V lookup: CDR1 SQVTM, CDR2 ANQGSEA. The CDR3 consists of 13 residues. CDR3 in amino acids: CSVDPGSYNEQFF.

The chain recombines TRBV29-1 with TRBJ2-3; TCRdb reports TRBD2, a call that lacks DNA to check it against. The germline gives CDR1 SQVTM, CDR2 ANQGSEA. The CDR3 has 15 amino acids. CDR3 sequence reads: CSVVVLAEATDTQYF.

This clonotype registers medium-sized by frequency. This CDR3 is CSVQGLVGNVDEQFF. The rearrangement uses TRBV29-1 and TRBJ2-1; the D gene TCRdb calls, TRBD2, cannot be checked with no DNA. Germline V CDR1 and CDR2: SQVTM, ANQGSEA. The CDR3 runs to 15 residues.

Considering frequency, this clonotype is medium-sized (0.01 to 0.1%). The chain has TRBV29-1 and TRBJ2-2; the D call from TCRdb, TRBD2, cannot be confirmed without DNA. Germline CDR1 and CDR2: SQVTM and ANQGSEA. The CDR3 consists of 13 residues. The CDR3 region is CSVDEGDTGELFF.

Considering frequency, this clonotype is medium-sized. The chain has TRBV29-1 and TRBJ2-5; TCRdb gives TRBD1 as the D gene, but with no DNA this cannot be confirmed. Germline V lookup: CDR1 SQVTM, CDR2 ANQGSEA. This CDR3 has 12 amino acids. The CDR3 protein is CSVRDTQETQYF.

This chain uses TRBV2 with TRBJ2-7; TCRdb lists TRBD1, though no DNA is available to test this call. Germline assignment: CDR1 SNHLY and CDR2 FYNNEI. The CDR3 is 14 amino acids. The CDR3 reads CARGPGTTTYEQYF.

By frequency, this clonotype is medium-sized (0.01 to 0.1%). The rearrangement links TRBV27 to TRBJ2-1. Germline CDR1 and CDR2: MNHEY and SMNVEV (reference sequence). The CDR3 is made up of 15 amino acids. The CDR3 is CASRVGSYSYNEQFF.

Measured by frequency, this clonotype is medium-sized. The V and J genes are TRBV18 and TRBJ2-5. This CDR3 is 13 amino acids long. Germline loops: CDR1 KGHSH, CDR2 LQKENI. The CDR3 region is CASSPPVVETQYF. Using reference TRBV18 and TRBJ2-5 for the parts outside the CDR3, the full variable domain is NAGVMQNPRHLVRRRGQEARLRCSPMKGHSHVYWYRQLPEEGLKFMVYLQKENIIDESGMPKERFSAEFPKEGPSILRIQQVVRGDSAAYFCASSPPVVETQYFGPGTRLLVL.

Judged by frequency, this clonotype is medium-sized. V usage is TRBV29-1 and J usage is TRBJ2-5; TCRdb names TRBD1, which stays unverified in the absence of DNA. Germline V gene sequence: CDR1 SQVTM, CDR2 ANQGSEA. The CDR3 extends over 14 amino acids. CDR3 protein: CSVESRGRQETQYF.

Judged by frequency, this clonotype is medium-sized. This chain uses TRBV24-1 with TRBJ2-3; checking the TCRdb D call of TRBD1 is not possible without DNA. There are 16 residues in the CDR3. Germline V gene data show CDR1 as KGHDR and CDR2 as SFDVKD. The chain's CDR3 is CATSDWSTGTTDTQYF.

The chain couples TRBV29-1 to TRBJ2-1. This CDR3 is built from 15 residues. Germline V lookup: CDR1 SQVTM, CDR2 ANQGSEA. The CDR3 reads CSVEGLLSSYNEQFF.